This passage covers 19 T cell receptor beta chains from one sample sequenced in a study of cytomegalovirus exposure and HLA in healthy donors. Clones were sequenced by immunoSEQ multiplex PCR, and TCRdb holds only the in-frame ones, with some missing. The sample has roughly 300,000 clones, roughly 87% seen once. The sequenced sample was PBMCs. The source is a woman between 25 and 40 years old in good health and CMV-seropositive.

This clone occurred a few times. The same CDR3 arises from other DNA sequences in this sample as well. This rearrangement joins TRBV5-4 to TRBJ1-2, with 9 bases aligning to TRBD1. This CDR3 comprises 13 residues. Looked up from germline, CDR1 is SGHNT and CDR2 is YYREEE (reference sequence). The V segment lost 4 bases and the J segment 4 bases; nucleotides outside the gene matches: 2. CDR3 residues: CASSTGQGYGYTF. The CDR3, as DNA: TGTGCCAGCAGCACGGGACAGGGCTATGGCTACACCTTC. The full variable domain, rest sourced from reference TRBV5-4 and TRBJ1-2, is ETGVTQSPTHLIKTRGQQVTLRCSSQSGHNTVSWYQQALGQGPQFIFQYYREEENGRGNFPPRFSGLQFPNYSSELNVNALELDDSALYLCASSTGQGYGYTFGSGTRLTVV.

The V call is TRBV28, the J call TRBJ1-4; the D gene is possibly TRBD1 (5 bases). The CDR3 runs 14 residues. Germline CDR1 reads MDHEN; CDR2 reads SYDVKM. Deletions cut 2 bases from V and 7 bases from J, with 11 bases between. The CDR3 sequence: CASSLGAVAEKLFF. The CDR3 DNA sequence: TGTGCCAGCAGTTTAGGGGCAGTTGCTGAAAAACTGTTTTTT. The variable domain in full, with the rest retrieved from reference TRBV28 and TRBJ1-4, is DVKVTQSSRYLVKRTGEKVFLECVQDMDHENMFWYRQDPGLGLRLIYFSYDVKMKEKGDIPEGYSVSREKKERFSLILESASTNQTSMYLCASSLGAVAEKLFFGSGTQLSVL.

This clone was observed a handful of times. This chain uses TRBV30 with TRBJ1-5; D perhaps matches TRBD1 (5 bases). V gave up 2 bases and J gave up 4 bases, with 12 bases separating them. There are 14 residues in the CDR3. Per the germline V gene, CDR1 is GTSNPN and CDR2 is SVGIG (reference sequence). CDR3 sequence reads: CAWSPGPGNQPQHF. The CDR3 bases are TGTGCCTGGAGTCCGGGACCAGGGAATCAGCCCCAGCATTTT.

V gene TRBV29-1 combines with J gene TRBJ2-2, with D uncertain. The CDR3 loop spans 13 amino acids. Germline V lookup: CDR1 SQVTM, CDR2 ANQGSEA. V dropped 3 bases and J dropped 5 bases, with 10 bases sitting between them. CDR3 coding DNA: TGCAGCGTTGAGGAGACTCCTACCGGGGAGCTGTTTTTT. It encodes CSVEETPTGELFF.

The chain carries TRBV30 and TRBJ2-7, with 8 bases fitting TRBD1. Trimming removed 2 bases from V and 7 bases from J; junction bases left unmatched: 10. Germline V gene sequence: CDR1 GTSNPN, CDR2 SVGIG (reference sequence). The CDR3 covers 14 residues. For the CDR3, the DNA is TGTGCCTGGAGTACCGGGACAGGCTTTCAGGAGCAGTACTTC. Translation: CAWSTGTGFQEQYF.

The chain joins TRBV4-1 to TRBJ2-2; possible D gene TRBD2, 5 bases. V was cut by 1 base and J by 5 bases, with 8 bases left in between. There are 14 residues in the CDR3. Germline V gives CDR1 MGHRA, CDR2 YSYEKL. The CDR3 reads CASSQVGATGELFF. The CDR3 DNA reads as TGCGCCAGCAGCCAAGTGGGAGCAACCGGGGAGCTGTTTTTT.

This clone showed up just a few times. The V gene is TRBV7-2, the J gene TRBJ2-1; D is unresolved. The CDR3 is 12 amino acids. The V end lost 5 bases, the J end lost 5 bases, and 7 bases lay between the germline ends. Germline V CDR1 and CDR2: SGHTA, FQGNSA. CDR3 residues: CASSPYDNEQFF. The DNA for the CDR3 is TGTGCCAGCAGCCCATACGACAATGAGCAGTTCTTC.

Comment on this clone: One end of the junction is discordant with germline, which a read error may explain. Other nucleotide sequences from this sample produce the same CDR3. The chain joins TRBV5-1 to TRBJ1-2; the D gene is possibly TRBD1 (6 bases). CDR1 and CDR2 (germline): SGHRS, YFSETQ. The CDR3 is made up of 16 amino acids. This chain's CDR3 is CASSPSSGGEYYGYTF. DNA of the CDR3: TGCGCTAGCAGCCCCTCATCGGGGGGCGAGTACTATGGCTACACCTTC. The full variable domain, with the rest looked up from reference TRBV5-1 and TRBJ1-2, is KAGVTQTPRYLIKTRGQQVTLSCSPISGHRSVSWYQQTPGQGLQFLFEYFSETQRNKGNFPGRFSGRQFSNSRSEMNVSTLELGDSALYLCASSPSSGGEYYGYTFGSGTRLTVV.

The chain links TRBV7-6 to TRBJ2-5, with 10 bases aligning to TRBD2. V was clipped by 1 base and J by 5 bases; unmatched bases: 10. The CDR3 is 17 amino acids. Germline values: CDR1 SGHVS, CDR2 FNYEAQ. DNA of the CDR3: TGTGCCAGCAGCTTAGTTGCTAGCGGGAGCGGGAGGGAGACCCAGTACTTC. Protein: CASSLVASGSGRETQYF. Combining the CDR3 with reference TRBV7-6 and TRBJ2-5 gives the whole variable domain GAGVSQSPRYKVTKRGQDVALRCDPISGHVSLYWYRQALGQGPEFLTYFNYEAQQDKSGLPNDRFSAERPEGSISTLTIQRTEQRDSAMYRCASSLVASGSGRETQYFGPGTRLLVL.

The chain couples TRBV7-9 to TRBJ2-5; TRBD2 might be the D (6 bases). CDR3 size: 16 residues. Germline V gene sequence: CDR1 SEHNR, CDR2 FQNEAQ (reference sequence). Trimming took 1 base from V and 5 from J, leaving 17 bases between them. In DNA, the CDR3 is TGTGCCAGCAGCTTAGTTCCGGGTCGCGGGGCTGAGACCCAGTACTTC. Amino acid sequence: CASSLVPGRGAETQYF.

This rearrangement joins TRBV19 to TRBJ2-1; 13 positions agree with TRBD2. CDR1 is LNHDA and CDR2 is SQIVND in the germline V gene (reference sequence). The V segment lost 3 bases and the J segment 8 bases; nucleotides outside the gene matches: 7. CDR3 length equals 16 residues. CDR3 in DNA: TGTGCCAGTAGTATTGGGACTAGCGGGGCGGTAGATGAGCAGTTCTTC. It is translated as CASSIGTSGAVDEQFF.

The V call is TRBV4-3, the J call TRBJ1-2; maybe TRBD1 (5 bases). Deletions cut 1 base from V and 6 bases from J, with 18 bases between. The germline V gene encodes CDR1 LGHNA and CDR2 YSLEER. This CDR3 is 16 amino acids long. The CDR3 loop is CASSQARRGGSNGYTF. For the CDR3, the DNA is TGCGCCAGCAGCCAAGCCCGCCGGGGGGGGTCGAATGGCTACACCTTC.

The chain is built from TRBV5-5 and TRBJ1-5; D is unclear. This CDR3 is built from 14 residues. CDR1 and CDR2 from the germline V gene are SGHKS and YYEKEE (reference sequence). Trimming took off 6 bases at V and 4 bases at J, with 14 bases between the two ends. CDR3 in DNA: TGTGCCAGCACCAGGAGGGCGGGGAATCAGCCCCAGCATTTT. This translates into CASTRRAGNQPQHF.

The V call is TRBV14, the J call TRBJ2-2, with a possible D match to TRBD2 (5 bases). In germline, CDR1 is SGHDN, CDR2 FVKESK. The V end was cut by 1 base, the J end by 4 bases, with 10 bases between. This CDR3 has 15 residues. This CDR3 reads CASSQAPGGTGELFF. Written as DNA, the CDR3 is TGTGCCAGCAGCCAAGCCCCAGGAGGCACCGGGGAGCTGTTTTTT.

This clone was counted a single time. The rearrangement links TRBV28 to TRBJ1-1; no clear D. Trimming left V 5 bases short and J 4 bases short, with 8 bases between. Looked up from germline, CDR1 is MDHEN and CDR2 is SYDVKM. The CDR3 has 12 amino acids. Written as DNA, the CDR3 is TGTGCCAGCAGTACCCGCCCCACTGAAGCTTTCTTT. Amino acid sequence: CASSTRPTEAFF.

CDR3 sequence reads: CASNGGRDSNYGYTF. In nucleotides, the CDR3 is TGTGCCAGCAACGGCGGCCGGGACAGTAACTATGGCTACACCTTC. This chain uses TRBV7-9 with TRBJ1-2; 7 nucleotides agree with TRBD1. The CDR3 sequence is 15 residues long. V gave up 7 bases and J gave up 1 base; unmatched junction bases: 9. Germline CDR1 and CDR2: SEHNR and FQNEAQ (reference sequence).

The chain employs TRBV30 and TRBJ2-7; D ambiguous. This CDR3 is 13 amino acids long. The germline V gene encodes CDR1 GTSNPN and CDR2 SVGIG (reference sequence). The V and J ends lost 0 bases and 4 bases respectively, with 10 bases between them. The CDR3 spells CAWSVNIEYEQYF. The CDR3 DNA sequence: TGTGCCTGGAGTGTAAACATAGAGTACGAGCAGTACTTC.

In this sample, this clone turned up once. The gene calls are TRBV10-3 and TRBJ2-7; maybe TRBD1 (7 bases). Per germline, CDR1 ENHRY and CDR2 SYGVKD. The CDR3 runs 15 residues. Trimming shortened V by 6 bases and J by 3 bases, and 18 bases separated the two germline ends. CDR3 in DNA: TGTGCCATCAGCGGAAGGGCAGGGGGGAACTACGAGCAGTACTTC. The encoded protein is CAISGRAGGNYEQYF.

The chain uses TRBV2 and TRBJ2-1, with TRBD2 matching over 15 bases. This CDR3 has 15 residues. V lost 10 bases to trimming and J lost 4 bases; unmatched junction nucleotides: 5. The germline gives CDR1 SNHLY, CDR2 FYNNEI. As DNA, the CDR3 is TGTGCCATACGGACTAGCGGGGGGGGTTACAATGAGCAGTTCTTC. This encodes CAIRTSGGGYNEQFF.